One sample yielded the 4 T cell receptor beta chains listed below, sequenced in a study of vaccination and CD4 T cells after COVID-19. Treatment indicated: roughly 10-day PBMC culture with coronavirus spike peptide pools or control peptides (ViraFEST assay). Those CD4+ T cells from the unexposed donor predate the COVID-19 pandemic (2011-2018). Antigen specificity for these receptors is unknown. The Oncomine TCR Beta short-read assay sequenced DNA from cultured CD4+ T cells. Extraction of genomic DNA was performed on cultured CD4+ T cells. TCRdb reprocessed the PCR reads via MiXCR and lists one record per CDR3 protein. The sample yields some 10,000 distinct CDR3 sequences, about two fifths seen once. Sequencing was performed on CD4+ T cells from blood, cultured in vitro. All receptors derive from a human donor in good health.

The gene calls are TRBV27 and TRBJ2-1; D assignment may be TRBD1 or TRBD2 (8 bases each). The length of the CDR3 is 16 residues. Germline V lookup: CDR1 MNHEY, CDR2 SMNVEV (reference sequence). Deletions cut 6 bases from V and 9 bases from J, with 24 bases between. CDR3 region: CASSLGQAGGVVEQFF. The CDR3, as DNA: TGTGCCAGCAGCCTGGGACAGGCGGGGGGAGTGGTTGAGCAGTTCTTC.

The chain recombines TRBV27 with TRBJ2-3; TRBD2 matches 13 bases. CDR1 is MNHEY and CDR2 is SMNVEV in the germline V gene (reference sequence). The CDR3 consists of 18 residues. V was pared by 1 base and J by 3 bases, with 7 bases of the junction left unmatched. CDR3 residues: CASSLWGLAGWRTDTQYF. Here the CDR3 DNA reads TGTGCCAGCAGTTTATGGGGACTAGCGGGATGGAGAACAGATACGCAGTATTTT.

This clonotype was detected only a few times. This chain joins TRBV15 and TRBJ2-3; TRBD2 matches 10 bases. From germline, CDR1 is LNHNV and CDR2 YYDKDF (reference sequence). The CDR3 contains 16 residues. V gave up 5 bases and J gave up 5 bases; unmatched junction bases: 10. The CDR3, as DNA: TGTGCCACCAGCGTTACCGGGACTAGCGTTAAAGATACGCAGTATTTT. This gives the protein CATSVTGTSVKDTQYF.

V gene TRBV2 combines with J gene TRBJ2-2; 7 bases are shared with TRBD1. The J segment lost 5 bases and the V segment lost 5 bases, leaving 5 bases of the junction unmatched. There are 14 residues in the CDR3. Per the germline V gene, CDR1 is SNHLY and CDR2 is FYNNEI. The CDR3 is CASSRNRGTGELFF. In nucleotides, the CDR3 is TGTGCCAGCAGTCGTAACAGGGGAACCGGGGAGCTGTTTTTT.